The rows below give T cell receptor beta chains drawn from one sample of a study of neurological immune-mediated disorders. Each CDR3 protein is one row after TCRdb ran MiXCR on the 5' RACE reads. Of 84,000 or so distinct CDR3 sequences listed, approximately 13% were seen once; the top ten hold around 5.3%. The sequencing sample was made of PBMCs. Receptor source: a female donor with HTLV-1-associated myelopathy (HAM/TSP). CDR3s leave out the opening cysteine and the closing phenylalanine or tryptophan. The D gene is left open where the match is weak.

d_call v_call cdr3_aa
NA TRBV28 ASSPTGRETQY
TRBD1 TRBV4-1 ASSQDRGRNEKLF
NA TRBV4-2 ASSQDDVGAYNEQF
NA TRBV12-3/TRBV12-4 ASSLVGYTEAF
NA TRBV7-9 ASSSGLSYNSPLH
NA TRBV5-1 ASKGGGQNTGELF
TRBD2 TRBV7-3 ASSSASGVYEQY
NA TRBV7-9 ASSLAGFLVAHEQF
TRBD1 TRBV28 ASSLFKGAPEQY
NA TRBV5-1 ASSLMRDKDEKLF
TRBD1 TRBV15 ATSRAGGEKLF
TRBD1 TRBV6-6 ASRTGGTPHEQY
TRBD1 TRBV6-5 ASSYGLTGFGGYT
TRBD1 TRBV5-4 ASSLPGGSVTGELF
NA TRBV7-6 ARSLGLRGLRYNEQF
NA TRBV24-1 ASDPGQPNTDTQY
TRBD2 TRBV5-1 ASWGGTRDNEQF
TRBD1 TRBV5-1 ASSFGTAYGYT
NA TRBV27 ASSSRGLTADTQY
NA TRBV5-1 ASGQDSLNSPLH
TRBD2 TRBV5-1 ASSLIAAGAEETQY
NA TRBV7-8 ASSQGIAMADTQY
TRBD2 TRBV7-6 ASSFFTTSGGGYNEQF
TRBD1 TRBV5-1 ASREGDRGYEQY
NA TRBV2 ASSPVGLNPGELF
TRBD1 TRBV20-1 SAITGQGYNEQF
TRBD1 TRBV11-2 ASSLGGQGAYFGYEQY
NA TRBV11-1 ASSWAARWGETQY
TRBD1 TRBV7-8 ASSAGQGVEAF
NA TRBV3-1 ASSQVDRDYGYT
NA TRBV14 ASSQPRRPYEQY
TRBD1 TRBV24-1 ATSDVGTGVNEQF
NA TRBV5-6 ASSVDSNTEAF